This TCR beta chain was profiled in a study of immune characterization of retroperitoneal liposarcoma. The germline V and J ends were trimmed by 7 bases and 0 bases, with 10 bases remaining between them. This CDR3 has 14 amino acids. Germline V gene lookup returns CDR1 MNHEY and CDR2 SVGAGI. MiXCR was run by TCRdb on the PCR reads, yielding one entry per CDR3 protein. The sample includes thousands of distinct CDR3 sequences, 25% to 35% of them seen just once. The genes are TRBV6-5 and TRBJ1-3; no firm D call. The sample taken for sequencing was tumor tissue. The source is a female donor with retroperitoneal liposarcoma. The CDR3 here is CASMADFSGNTIYF. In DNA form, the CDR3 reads TGTGCCAGCATGGCGGACTTCTCTGGAAACACCATATATTTT.